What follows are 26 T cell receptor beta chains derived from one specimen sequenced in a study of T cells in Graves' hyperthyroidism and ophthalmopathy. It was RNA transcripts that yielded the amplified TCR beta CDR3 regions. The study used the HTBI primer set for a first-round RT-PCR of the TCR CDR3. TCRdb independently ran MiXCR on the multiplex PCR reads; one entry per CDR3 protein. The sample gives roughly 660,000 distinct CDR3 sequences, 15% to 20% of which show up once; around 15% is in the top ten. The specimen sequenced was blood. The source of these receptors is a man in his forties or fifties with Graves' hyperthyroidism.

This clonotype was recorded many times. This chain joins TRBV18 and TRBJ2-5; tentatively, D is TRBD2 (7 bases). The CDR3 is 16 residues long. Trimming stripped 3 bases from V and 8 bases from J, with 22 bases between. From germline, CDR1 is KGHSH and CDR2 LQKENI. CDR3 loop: CASSPAGVTGQGTQYF. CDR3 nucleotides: TGTGCCAGCTCACCCGCGGGGGTGACAGGCCAAGGAACCCAGTACTTC. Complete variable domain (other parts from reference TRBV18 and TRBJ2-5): NAGVMQNPRHLVRRRGQEARLRCSPMKGHSHVYWYRQLPEEGLKFMVYLQKENIIDESGMPKERFSAEFPKEGPSILRIQQVVRGDSAAYFCASSPAGVTGQGTQYFGPGTRLLVL.

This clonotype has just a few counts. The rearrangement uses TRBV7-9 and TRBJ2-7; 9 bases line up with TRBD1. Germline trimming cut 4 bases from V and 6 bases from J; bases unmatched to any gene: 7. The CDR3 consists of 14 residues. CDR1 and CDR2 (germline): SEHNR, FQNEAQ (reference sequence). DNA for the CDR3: TGTGCCAGCAGCTCGGACAGGGGCCCCGGCGAGCAGTACTTC. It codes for CASSSDRGPGEQYF. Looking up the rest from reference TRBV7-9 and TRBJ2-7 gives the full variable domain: DTGVSQNPRHKITKRGQNVTFRCDPISEHNRLYWYRQTLGQGPEFLTYFQNEAQLEKSRLLSDRFSAERPKGSFSTLEIQRTEQGDSAMYLCASSSDRGPGEQYFGPGTRLTVT.

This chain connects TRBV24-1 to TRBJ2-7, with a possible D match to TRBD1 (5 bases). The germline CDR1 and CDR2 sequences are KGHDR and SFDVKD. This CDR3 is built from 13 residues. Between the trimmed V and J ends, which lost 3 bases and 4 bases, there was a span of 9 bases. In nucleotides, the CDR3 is TGTGCCACCAGTGATACGACAGTATACGAGCAGTACTTC. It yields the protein CATSDTTVYEQYF.

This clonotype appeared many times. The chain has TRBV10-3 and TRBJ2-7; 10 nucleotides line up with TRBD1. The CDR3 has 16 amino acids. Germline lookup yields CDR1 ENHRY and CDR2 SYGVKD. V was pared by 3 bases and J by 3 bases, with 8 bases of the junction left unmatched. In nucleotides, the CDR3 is TGTGCCATCAGTGAAAAAAGGACAGGGGGAAACTACGAGCAGTACTTC. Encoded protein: CAISEKRTGGNYEQYF.

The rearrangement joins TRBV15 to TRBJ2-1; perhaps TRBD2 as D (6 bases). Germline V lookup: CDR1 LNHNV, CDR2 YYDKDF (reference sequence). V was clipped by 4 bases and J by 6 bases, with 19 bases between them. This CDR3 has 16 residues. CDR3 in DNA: TGTGCCACCAGCAATGGGGATACGGGAGCGGGCAATGAGCAGTTCTTC. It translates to CATSNGDTGAGNEQFF.

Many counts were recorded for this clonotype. CDR3 sequence (DNA): TGTGCCAGCACAAGCCGGGACAGGGGGCGCCCCGGGGAGCTGTTTTTT. Translating gives CASTSRDRGRPGELFF. The chain couples TRBV6-1 to TRBJ2-2; 12 bases are a match to TRBD1. The CDR3 totals 16 residues. CDR1 MNHNS and CDR2 SASEGT come from the germline V gene. Trimming removed 7 bases from V and 6 bases from J; junction bases left unmatched: 9.

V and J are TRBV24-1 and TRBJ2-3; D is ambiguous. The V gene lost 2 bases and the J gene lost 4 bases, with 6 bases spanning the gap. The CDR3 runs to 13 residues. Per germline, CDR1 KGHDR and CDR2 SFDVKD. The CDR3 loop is CATSDSTPDTQYF. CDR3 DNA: TGTGCCACCAGTGATTCGACCCCAGATACGCAGTATTTT.

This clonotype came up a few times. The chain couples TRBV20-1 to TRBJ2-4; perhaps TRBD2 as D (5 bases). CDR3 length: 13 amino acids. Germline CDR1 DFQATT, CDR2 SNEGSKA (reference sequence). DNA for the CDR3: TGCAGCCCTTCAGGACTAGCCAAAAACATTCAGTACTTC. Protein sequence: CSPSGLAKNIQYF.

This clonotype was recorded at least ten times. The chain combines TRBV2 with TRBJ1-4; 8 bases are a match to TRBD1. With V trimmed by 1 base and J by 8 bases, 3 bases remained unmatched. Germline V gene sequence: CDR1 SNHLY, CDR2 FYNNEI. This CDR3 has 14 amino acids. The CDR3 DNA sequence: TGTGCCAGCAGTGAAGGGGACAGGCGAGAAAAACTGTTTTTT. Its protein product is CASSEGDRREKLFF. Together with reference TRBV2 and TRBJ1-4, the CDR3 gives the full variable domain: EPEVTQTPSHQVTQMGQEVILRCVPISNHLYFYWYRQILGQKVEFLVSFYNNEISEKSEIFDDQFSVERPDGSNFTLKIRSTKLEDSAMYFCASSEGDRREKLFFGSGTQLSVL.

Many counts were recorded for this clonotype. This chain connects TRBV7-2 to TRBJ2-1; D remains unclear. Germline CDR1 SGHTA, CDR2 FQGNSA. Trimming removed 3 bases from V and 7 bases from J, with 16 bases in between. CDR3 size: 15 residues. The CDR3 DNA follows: TGTGCCAGCAGCTTGACGACTCGCTTGCTGAATGAGCAGTTCTTC. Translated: CASSLTTRLLNEQFF. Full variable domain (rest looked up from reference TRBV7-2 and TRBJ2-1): GAGVSQSPSNKVTEKGKDVELRCDPISGHTALYWYRQSLGQGLEFLIYFQGNSAPDKSGLPSDRFSAERTGGSVSTLTIQRTQQEDSAVYLCASSLTTRLLNEQFFGPGTRLTVL.

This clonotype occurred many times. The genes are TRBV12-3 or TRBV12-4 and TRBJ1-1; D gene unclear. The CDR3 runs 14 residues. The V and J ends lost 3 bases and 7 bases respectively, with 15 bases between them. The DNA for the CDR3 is TGTGCCAGCAGTTTCCGGCGAAGGATCCATGAAGCTTTCTTT. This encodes CASSFRRRIHEAFF.

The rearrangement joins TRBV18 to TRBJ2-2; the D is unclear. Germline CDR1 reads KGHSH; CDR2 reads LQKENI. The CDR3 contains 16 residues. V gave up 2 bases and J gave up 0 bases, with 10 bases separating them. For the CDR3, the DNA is TGTGCCAGCTCACCATATCTTGGCGCGAACACCGGGGAGCTGTTTTTT. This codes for CASSPYLGANTGELFF.

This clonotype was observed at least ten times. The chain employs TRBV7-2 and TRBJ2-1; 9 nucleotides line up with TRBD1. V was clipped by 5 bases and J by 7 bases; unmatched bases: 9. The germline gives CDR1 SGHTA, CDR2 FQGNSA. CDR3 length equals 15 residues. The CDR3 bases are TGTGCCAGCAGCGCCCGGGACAGGGTTAAGAATGAGCAGTTCTTC. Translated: CASSARDRVKNEQFF.

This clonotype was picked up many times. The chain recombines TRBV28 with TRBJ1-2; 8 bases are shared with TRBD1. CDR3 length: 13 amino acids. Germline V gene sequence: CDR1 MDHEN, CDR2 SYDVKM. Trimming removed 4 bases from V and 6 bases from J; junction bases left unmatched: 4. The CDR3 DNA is TGTGCCAGCAGTTCAGGGGGCGCCGATGGCTACACCTTC. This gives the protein CASSSGGADGYTF.

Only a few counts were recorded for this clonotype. This CDR3 is CASSQDSGYNEQFF. Written as DNA, the CDR3 is TGCGCCAGCAGCCAAGATTCCGGCTACAATGAGCAGTTCTTC. The J gene is TRBJ2-1, the V gene TRBV4-3; D is ambiguous. The CDR3 extends over 14 amino acids. Germline V gene sequence: CDR1 LGHNA, CDR2 YSLEER. The germline V and J ends were trimmed by 0 bases and 3 bases, with 6 bases remaining between them.

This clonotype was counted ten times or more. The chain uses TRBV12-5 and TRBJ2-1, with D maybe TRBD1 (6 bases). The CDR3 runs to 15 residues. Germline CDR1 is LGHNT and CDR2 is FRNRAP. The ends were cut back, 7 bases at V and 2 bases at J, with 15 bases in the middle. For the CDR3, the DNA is TGTGCTAGTGAGCAGGGGCCCTCAACCTACAATGAGCAGTTCTTC. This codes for CASEQGPSTYNEQFF.

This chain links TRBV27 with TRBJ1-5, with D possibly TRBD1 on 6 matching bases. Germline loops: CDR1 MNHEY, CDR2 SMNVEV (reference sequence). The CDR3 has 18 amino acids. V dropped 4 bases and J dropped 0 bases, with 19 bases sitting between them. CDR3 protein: CASSSAGHFLYSNQPQHF. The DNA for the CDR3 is TGTGCCAGCAGTTCCGCGGGACACTTCCTTTATAGCAATCAGCCCCAGCATTTT.

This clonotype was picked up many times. Here the CDR3 DNA reads TGTGCCTGGCGCCGACAGGGGAGCACTGAAGCTTTCTTT. Residues: CAWRRQGSTEAFF. The chain links TRBV30 to TRBJ1-1; 8 bases are shared with TRBD1. The CDR3 has 13 residues. Germline assignment: CDR1 GTSNPN and CDR2 SVGIG (reference sequence). V shed 5 bases, J shed 4 bases, and the junction held 6 bases outside the gene matches.

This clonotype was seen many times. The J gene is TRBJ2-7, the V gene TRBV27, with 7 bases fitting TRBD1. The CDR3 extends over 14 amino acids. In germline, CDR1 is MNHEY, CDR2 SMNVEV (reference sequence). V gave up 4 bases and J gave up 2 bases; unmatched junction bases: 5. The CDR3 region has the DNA TGTGCCAGCAGTTCGAGACAGGGACCCTACGAGCAGTACTTC. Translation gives CASSSRQGPYEQYF.

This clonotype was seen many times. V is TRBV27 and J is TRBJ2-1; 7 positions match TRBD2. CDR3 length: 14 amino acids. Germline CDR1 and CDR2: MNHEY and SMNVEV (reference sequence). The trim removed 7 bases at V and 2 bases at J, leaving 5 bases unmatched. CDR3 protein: CASIGGGTYNEQFF. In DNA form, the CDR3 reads TGTGCCAGCATTGGCGGGGGAACCTACAATGAGCAGTTCTTC.

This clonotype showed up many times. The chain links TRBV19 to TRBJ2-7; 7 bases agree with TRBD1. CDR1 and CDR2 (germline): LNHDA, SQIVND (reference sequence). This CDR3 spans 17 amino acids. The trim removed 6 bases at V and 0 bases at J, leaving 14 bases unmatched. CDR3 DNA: TGTGCCAGTAGCTCATATCACGCCGGGACAGCCTCCTACGAGCAGTACTTC. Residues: CASSSYHAGTASYEQYF.

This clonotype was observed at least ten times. The DNA of the CDR3 is TGTGCCAGCACCCTTGGGGCTGAAGCTTTCTTT. Protein: CASTLGAEAFF. The chain carries TRBV6-1 and TRBJ1-1; the D is unclear. Trimming took off 7 bases at V and 6 bases at J, with 9 bases between the two ends. From germline, CDR1 is MNHNS and CDR2 SASEGT. This CDR3 comprises 11 residues.

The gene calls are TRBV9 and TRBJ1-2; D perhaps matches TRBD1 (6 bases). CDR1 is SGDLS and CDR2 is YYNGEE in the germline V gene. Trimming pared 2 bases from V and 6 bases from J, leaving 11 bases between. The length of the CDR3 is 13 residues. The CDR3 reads CASSVQDSDGYTF. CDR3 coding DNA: TGTGCCAGCAGCGTTCAGGACAGTGATGGCTACACCTTC. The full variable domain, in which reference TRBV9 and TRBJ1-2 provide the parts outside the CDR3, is DSGVTQTPKHLITATGQRVTLRCSPRSGDLSVYWYQQSLDQGLQFLIQYYNGEERAKGNILERFSAQQFPDLHSELNLSSLELGDSALYFCASSVQDSDGYTFGSGTRLTVV.

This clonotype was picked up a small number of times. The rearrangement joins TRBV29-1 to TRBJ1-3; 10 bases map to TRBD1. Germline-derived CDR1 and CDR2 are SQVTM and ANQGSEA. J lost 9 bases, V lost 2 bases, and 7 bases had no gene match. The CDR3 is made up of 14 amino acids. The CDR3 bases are TGCAGCGTTGAATCGACAGGGGGCGCTTCCACCATATATTTT. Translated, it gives CSVESTGGASTIYF.

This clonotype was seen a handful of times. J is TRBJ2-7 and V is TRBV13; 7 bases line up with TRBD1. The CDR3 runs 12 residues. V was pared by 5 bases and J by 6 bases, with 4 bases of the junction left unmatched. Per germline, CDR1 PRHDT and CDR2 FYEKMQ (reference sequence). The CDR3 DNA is TGTGCCAGCAGCAGACAGGGTTTCGAGCAGTACTTC. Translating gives CASSRQGFEQYF.

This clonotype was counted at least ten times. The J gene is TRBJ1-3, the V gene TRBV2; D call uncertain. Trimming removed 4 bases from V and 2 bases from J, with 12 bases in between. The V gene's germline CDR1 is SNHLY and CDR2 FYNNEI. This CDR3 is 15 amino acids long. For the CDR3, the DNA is TGTGCCAGCAGTGCCTTGACTAGTCCTGGAAACACCATATATTTT. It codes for CASSALTSPGNTIYF.